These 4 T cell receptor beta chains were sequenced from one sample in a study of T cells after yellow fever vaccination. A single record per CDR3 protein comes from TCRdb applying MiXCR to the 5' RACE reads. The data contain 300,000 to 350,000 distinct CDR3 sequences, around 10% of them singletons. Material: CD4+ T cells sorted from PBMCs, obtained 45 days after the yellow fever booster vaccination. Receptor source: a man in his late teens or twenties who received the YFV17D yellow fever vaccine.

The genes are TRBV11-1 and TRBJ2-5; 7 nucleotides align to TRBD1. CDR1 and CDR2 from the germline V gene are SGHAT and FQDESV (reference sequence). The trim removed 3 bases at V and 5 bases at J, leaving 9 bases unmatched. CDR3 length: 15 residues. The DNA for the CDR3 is TGTGCCAGCAGCTTCGGACAGGCGCCAGGGGAGACCCAGTACTTC. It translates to CASSFGQAPGETQYF. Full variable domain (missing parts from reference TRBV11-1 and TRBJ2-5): EAEVAQSPRYKITEKSQAVAFWCDPISGHATLYWYRQILGQGPELLVQFQDESVVDDSQLPKDRFSAERLKGVDSTLKIQPAELGDSAMYLCASSFGQAPGETQYFGPGTRLLVL.

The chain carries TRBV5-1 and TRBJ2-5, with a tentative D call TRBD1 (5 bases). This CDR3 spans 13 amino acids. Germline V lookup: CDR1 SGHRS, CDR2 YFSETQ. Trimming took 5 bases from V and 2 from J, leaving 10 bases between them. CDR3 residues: CASSSRVQETQYF. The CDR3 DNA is TGCGCCAGCAGTAGCAGGGTTCAAGAGACCCAGTACTTC. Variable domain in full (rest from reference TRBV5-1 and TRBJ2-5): KAGVTQTPRYLIKTRGQQVTLSCSPISGHRSVSWYQQTPGQGLQFLFEYFSETQRNKGNFPGRFSGRQFSNSRSEMNVSTLELGDSALYLCASSSRVQETQYFGPGTRLLVL.

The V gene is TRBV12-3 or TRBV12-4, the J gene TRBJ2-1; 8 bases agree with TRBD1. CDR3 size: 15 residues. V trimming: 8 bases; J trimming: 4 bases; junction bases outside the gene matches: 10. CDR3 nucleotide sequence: TGTGCCAGCTCTCTATGGGACAGGAATTACAATGAGCAGTTCTTC. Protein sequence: CASSLWDRNYNEQFF.

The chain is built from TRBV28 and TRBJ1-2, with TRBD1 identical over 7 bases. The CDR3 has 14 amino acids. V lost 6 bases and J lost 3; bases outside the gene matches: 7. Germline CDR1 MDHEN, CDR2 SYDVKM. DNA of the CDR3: TGTGCCAGCAGAACCACAGGGGCGGACTATGGCTACACCTTC. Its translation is CASRTTGADYGYTF.